The present entry profiles one T cell receptor (beta chain) with its context. Its antigen is currently unknown. The length of the CDR3 is 13 residues. The germline gives CDR1 SQVTM, CDR2 ANQGSEA. V shed 3 bases and J shed 2 bases, with 10 bases lying between them. Primers for the PCR totalled 60 Vbeta and 13 Jbeta. Clones were read by immunoSEQ multiplex PCR, and TCRdb kept only the in-frame ones, dropping some. The sample contains approximately 76,000 clones, 79% of which appear only once. The data stem from a study of cytomegalovirus exposure and HLA in healthy donors. General study findings and limits: CMV serostatus was the sole immune exposure information available.

The origin of this receptor is a young man in good health and CMV-seronegative. The rearrangement links TRBV29-1 to TRBJ2-5; D is possibly TRBD2 (6 bases). The sequencing sample was made of PBMCs. This chain's CDR3 is CSVDPGLQETQYF. As DNA, the CDR3 is TGCAGCGTTGATCCGGGACTTCAAGAGACCCAGTACTTC.